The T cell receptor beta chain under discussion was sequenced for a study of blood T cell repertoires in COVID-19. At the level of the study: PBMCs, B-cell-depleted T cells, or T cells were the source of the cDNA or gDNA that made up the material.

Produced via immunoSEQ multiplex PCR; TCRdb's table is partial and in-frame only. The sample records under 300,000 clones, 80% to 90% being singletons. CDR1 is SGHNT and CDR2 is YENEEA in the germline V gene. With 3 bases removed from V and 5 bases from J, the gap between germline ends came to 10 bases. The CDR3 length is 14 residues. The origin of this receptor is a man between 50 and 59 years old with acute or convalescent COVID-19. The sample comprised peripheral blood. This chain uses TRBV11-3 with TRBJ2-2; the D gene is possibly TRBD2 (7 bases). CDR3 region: CASSFGGATGELFF. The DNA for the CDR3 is TGTGCCAGCAGCTTTGGGGGGGCGACCGGGGAGCTGTTTTTT.